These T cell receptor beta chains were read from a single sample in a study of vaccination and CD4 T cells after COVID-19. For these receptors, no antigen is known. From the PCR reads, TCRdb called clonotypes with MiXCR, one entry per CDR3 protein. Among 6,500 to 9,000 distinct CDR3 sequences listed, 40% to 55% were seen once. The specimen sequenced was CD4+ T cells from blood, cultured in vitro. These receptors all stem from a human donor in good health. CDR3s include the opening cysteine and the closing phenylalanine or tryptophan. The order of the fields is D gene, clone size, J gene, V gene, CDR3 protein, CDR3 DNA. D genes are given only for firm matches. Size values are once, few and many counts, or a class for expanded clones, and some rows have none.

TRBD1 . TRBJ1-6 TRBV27 CASSARDRGNSPLHF TGTGCCAGCAGTGCCCGGGACAGGGGCAATTCACCCCTCCACTTT
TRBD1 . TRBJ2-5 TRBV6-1 CASSRGQGRRETQYF TGTGCCAGCAGCCGCGGACAGGGGCGGCGGGAGACCCAGTACTTC
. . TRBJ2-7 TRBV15 CATSRDWVSYEQYF TGTGCCACCAGCAGAGATTGGGTTTCCTACGAGCAGTACTTC
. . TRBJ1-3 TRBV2 CASSVRSTIYF TGTGCCAGCAGTGTGAGGAGCACCATATATTTT
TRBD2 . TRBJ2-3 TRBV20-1 CSARPISGKVDTQYF TGCAGTGCTCGCCCTATTAGCGGGAAAGTAGATACGCAGTATTTT
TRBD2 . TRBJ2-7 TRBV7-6 CASSLGPGLAGGLQYEQYF TGTGCCAGCAGCTTAGGTCCCGGACTAGCGGGAGGACTTCAATACGAGCAGTACTTC
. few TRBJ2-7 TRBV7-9 CASSWKSYEQYF TGTGCCAGCAGCTGGAAATCCTACGAGCAGTACTTC
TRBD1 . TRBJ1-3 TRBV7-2 CASSLTGGGVSGNTIYF TGTGCCAGCAGCTTGACAGGGGGTGGTGTCTCTGGAAACACCATATATTTT
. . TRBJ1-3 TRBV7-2 CASSLILAAGSTIYF TGTGCCAGCAGCTTAATCCTTGCCGCGGGAAGTACCATATATTTT
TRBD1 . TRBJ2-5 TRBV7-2 CASSQTGEKETQYF TGTGCCAGCAGCCAGACAGGGGAGAAAGAGACCCAGTACTTC